Included here is one T cell receptor (beta chain) sequence, with context. This specimen comes from a study of shared clonotypes between healthy human individuals. Clones were read by immunoSEQ multiplex PCR, and TCRdb kept only the in-frame ones, dropping some. The sample yields roughly 1,600,000 clones, approximately 98.5% seen once. Germline V gives CDR1 SGHDT, CDR2 YYEEEE. The CDR3 is 15 residues long. The V gene end was trimmed by 4 bases and the J gene end by 4 bases; junction bases not matched to a gene: 7. The sequencing sample was made of naive CD4+ T cells sorted from blood. Subset meaning: CD45RA+ positively selected. The V and J genes are TRBV5-6 and TRBJ2-3; 9 bases align to TRBD1. The source of this sequence is a man aged 25-40 years in good health. The CDR3 reads CASSIGQGLPDTQYF. As DNA, the CDR3 is TGTGCCAGCAGCATTGGACAGGGGTTGCCAGATACGCAGTATTTT.